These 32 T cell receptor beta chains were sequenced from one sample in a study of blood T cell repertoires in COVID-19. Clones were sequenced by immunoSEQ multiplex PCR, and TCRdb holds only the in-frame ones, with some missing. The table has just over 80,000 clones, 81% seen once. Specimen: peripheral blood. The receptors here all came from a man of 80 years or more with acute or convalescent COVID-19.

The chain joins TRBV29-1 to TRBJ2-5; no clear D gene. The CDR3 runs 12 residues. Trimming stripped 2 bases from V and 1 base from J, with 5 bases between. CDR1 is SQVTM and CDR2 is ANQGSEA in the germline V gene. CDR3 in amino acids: CSVEHSQETQYF. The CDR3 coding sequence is TGCAGCGTTGAACACAGCCAAGAGACCCAGTACTTC.

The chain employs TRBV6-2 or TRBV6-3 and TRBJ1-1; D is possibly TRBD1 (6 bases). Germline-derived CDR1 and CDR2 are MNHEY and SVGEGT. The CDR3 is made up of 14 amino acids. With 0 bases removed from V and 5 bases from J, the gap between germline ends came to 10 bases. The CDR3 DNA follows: TGTGCCAGCAGTTACTCGATGCAGGGGACTGAAGCTTTCTTT. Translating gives CASSYSMQGTEAFF.

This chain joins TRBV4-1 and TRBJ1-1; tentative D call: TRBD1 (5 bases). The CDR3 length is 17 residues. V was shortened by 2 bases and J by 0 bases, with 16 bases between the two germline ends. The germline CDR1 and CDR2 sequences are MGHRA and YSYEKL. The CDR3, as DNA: TGCGCCAGCAGCCAAAGAAGTTTGGGACTCATGAACACTGAAGCTTTCTTT. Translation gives CASSQRSLGLMNTEAFF.

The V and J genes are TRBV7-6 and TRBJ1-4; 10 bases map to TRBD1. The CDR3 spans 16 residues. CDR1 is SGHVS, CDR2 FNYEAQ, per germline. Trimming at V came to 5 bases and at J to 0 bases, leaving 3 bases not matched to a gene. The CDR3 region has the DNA TGTGCCAGCAGCGACGGACAGGGGGCAACTAATGAAAAACTGTTTTTT. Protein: CASSDGQGATNEKLFF.

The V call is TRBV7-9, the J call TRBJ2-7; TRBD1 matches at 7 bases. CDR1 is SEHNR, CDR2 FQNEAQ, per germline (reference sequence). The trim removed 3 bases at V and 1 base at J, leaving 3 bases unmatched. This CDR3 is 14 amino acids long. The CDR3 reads CASSFSRGSYEQYF. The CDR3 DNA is TGTGCCAGCAGCTTCTCCAGGGGGTCCTACGAGCAGTACTTC.

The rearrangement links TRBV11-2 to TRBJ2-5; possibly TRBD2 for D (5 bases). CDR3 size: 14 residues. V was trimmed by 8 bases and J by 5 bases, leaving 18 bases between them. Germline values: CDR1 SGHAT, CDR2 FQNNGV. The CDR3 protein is CASGNQPWRETQYF. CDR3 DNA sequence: TGTGCCAGCGGTAACCAGCCCTGGAGGGAGACCCAGTACTTC.

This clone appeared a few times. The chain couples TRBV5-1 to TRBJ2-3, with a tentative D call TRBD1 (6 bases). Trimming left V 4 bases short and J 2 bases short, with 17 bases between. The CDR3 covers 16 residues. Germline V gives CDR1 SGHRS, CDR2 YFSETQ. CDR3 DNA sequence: TGCGCCAGCAGCACCTCCGGGGACACCCACACAGATACGCAGTATTTT. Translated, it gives CASSTSGDTHTDTQYF.

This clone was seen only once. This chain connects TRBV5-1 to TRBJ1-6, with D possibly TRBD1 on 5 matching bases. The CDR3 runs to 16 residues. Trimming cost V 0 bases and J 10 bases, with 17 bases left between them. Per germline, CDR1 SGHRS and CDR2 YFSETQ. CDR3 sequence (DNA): TGCGCCAGCAGCTTGGATGTAACAAGAAGGGGCTCACCCCTCCACTTT. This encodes CASSLDVTRRGSPLHF.

The CDR3 DNA sequence: TGTGCCAGCAGTTACTCTACCGGGGTAACCTATGGCTACACCTTC. Residues: CASSYSTGVTYGYTF. The chain recombines TRBV6-5 with TRBJ1-2; D ambiguous. V lost 0 bases, J lost 4 bases, and 12 bases lay in between. The length of the CDR3 is 15 residues. Germline values: CDR1 MNHEY, CDR2 SVGAGI.

CDR3 sequence reads: CASSSTGTTNEKLFF. CDR3 nucleotides: TGTGCCAGCAGCAGCACAGGGACAACTAATGAAAAACTGTTTTTT. The chain links TRBV7-9 to TRBJ1-4; weak D call: TRBD1 (6 bases). Trimming cost V 5 bases and J 0 bases, with 10 bases left between them. Germline V gives CDR1 SEHNR, CDR2 FQNEAQ (reference sequence). CDR3 length equals 15 residues.

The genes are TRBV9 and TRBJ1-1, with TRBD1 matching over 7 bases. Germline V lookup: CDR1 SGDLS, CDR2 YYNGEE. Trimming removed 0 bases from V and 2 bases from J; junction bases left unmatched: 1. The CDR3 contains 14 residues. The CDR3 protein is CASSVGTGNTEAFF. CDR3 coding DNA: TGTGCCAGCAGCGTAGGGACAGGAAACACTGAAGCTTTCTTT.

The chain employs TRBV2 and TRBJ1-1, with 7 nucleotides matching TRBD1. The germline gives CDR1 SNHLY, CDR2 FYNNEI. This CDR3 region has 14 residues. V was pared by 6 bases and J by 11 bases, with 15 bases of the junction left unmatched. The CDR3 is CASSLPRGSKSAFF. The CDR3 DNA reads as TGTGCCAGCAGCCTCCCCAGGGGGTCAAAATCTGCTTTCTTT.

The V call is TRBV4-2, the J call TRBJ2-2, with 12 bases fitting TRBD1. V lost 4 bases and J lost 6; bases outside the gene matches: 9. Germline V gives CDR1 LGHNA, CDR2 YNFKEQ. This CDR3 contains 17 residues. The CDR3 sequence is CASSPGTGGARAGELFF. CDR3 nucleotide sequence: TGTGCCAGCAGCCCTGGGACAGGGGGCGCGAGAGCCGGGGAGCTGTTTTTT.

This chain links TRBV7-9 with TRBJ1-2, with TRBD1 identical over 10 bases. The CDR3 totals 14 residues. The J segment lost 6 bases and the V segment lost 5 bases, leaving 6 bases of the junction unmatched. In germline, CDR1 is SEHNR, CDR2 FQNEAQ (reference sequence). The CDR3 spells CASSRDRGRDGYTF. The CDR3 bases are TGTGCCAGCAGCCGGGACAGGGGAAGGGATGGCTACACCTTC. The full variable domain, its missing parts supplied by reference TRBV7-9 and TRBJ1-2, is DTGVSQNPRHKITKRGQNVTFRCDPISEHNRLYWYRQTLGQGPEFLTYFQNEAQLEKSRLLSDRFSAERPKGSFSTLEIQRTEQGDSAMYLCASSRDRGRDGYTFGSGTRLTVV.

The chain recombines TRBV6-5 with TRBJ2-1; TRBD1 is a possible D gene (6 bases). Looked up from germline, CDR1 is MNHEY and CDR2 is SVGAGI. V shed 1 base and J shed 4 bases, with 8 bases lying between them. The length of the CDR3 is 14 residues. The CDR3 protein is CASSYYGTYNEQFF. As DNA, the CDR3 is TGTGCCAGCAGTTACTACGGGACATACAATGAGCAGTTCTTC.

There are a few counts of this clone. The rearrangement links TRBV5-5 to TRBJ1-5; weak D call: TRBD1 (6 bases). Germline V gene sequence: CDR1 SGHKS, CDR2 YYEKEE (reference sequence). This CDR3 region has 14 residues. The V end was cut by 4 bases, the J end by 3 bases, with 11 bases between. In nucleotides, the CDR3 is TGTGCCAGCAGCGTGGGACACGTCAATCAGCCCCAGCATTTT. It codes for CASSVGHVNQPQHF. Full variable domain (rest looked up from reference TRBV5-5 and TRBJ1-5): DAGVTQSPTHLIKTRGQQVTLRCSPISGHKSVSWYQQVLGQGPQFIFQYYEKEERGRGNFPDRFSARQFPNYSSELNVNALLLGDSALYLCASSVGHVNQPQHFGDGTRLSIL.

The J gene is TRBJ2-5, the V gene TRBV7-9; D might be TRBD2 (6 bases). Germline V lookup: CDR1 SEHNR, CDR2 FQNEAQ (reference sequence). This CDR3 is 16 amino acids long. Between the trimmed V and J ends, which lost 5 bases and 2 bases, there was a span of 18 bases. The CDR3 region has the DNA TGTGCCAGCAGCCCCAAGGGCGGAGGGGCTCAAGAGACCCAGTACTTC. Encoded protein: CASSPKGGGAQETQYF.

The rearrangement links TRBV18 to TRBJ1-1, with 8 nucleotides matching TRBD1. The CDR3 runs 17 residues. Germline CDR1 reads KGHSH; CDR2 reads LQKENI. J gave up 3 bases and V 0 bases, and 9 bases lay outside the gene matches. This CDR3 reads CASSPPKAGGADTEAFF. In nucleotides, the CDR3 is TGTGCCAGCTCACCACCGAAGGCAGGGGGCGCGGACACTGAAGCTTTCTTT.

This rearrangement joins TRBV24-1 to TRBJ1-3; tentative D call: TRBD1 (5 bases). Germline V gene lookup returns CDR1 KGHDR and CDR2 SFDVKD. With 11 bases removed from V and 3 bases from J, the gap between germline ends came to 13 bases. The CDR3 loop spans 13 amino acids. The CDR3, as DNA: TGTGCCATCAAGCAGGGACTTGGAAACACCATATATTTT. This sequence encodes CAIKQGLGNTIYF.

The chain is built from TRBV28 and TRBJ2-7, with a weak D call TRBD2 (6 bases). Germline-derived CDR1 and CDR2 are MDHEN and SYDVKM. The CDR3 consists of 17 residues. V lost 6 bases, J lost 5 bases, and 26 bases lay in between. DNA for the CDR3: TGTGCCAGCAGCCCGGGACGGACTAAGACCTACTTTCACGAGCAGTACTTC. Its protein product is CASSPGRTKTYFHEQYF.

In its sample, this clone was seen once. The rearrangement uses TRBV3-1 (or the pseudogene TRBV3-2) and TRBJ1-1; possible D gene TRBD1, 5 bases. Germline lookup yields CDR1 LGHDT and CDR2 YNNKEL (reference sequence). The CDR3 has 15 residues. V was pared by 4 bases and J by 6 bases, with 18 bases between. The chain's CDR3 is CASSLRGGGVSEAFF. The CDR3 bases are TGTGCCAGCAGCCTCCGGGGGGGAGGGGTCTCTGAAGCTTTCTTT.

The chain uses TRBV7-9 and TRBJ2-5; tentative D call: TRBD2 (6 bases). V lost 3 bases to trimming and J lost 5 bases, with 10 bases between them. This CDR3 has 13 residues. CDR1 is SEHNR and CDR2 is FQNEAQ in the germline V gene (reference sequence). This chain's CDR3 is CASSLAGWETQYF. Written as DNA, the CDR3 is TGTGCCAGCAGCTTGGCGGGGTGGGAGACCCAGTACTTC.

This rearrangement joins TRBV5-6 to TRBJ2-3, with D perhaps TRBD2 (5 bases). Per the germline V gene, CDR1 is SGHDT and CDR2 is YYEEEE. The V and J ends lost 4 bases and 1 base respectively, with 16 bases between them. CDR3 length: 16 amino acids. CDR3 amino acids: CASSVASGSGTDTQYF. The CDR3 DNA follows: TGTGCCAGCAGCGTGGCGTCGGGGTCCGGCACAGATACGCAGTATTTT.

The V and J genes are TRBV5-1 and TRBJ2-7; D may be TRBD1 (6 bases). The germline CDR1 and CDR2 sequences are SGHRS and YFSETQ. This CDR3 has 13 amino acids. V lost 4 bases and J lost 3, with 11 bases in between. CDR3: CASSIQGFYEQYF. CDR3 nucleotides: TGCGCCAGCAGCATACAGGGTTTCTACGAGCAGTACTTC.

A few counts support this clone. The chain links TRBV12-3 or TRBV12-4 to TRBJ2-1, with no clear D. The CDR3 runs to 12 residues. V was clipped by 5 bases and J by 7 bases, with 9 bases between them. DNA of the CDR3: TGTGCCAGCAGTCAACTGAATAATGAGCAGTTCTTC. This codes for CASSQLNNEQFF.

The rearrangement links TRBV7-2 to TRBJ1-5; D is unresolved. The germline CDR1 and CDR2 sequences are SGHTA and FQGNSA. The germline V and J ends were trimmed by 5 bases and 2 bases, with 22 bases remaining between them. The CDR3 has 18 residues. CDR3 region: CASSHVEGRRVGNQPQHF. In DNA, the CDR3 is TGTGCCAGCAGCCATGTCGAAGGTCGGAGGGTGGGCAATCAGCCCCAGCATTTT. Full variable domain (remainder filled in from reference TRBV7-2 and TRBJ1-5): GAGVSQSPSNKVTEKGKDVELRCDPISGHTALYWYRQSLGQGLEFLIYFQGNSAPDKSGLPSDRFSAERTGGSVSTLTIQRTQQEDSAVYLCASSHVEGRRVGNQPQHFGDGTRLSIL.

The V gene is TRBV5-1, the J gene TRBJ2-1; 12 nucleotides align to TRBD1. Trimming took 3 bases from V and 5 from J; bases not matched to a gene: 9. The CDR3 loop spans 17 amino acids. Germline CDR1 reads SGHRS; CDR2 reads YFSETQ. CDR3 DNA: TGCGCCAGCAGCTCGGCCGGGACAGGGGGCGCCAACAATGAGCAGTTCTTC. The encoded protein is CASSSAGTGGANNEQFF.

CDR3 loop: CASSEVGSNEKLFF. DNA for the CDR3: TGCGCCAGCAGCGAAGTGGGCTCCAATGAAAAACTGTTTTTT. The chain has TRBV5-1 and TRBJ1-4, with D uncertain. CDR1 SGHRS and CDR2 YFSETQ come from the germline V gene. Trimming left V 4 bases short and J 5 bases short, with 12 bases between. The CDR3 extends over 14 amino acids.

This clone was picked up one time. As DNA, the CDR3 is TGTGCCAGCAGCTTAGGGGGGTCCTACAATGAGCAGTTCTTC. This encodes CASSLGGSYNEQFF. The rearrangement links TRBV7-3 to TRBJ2-1, with TRBD2 as a possible D gene (6 bases). Germline V gene data show CDR1 as SGHTA and CDR2 as FQGTGA. Trimming took 2 bases from V and 1 from J, leaving 6 bases between them. This CDR3 comprises 14 residues. Full variable domain (rest looked up from reference TRBV7-3 and TRBJ2-1): GAGVSQTPSNKVTEKGKYVELRCDPISGHTALYWYRQSLGQGPEFLIYFQGTGAADDSGLPNDRFFAVRPEGSVSTLKIQRTERGDSAVYLCASSLGGSYNEQFFGPGTRLTVL.

The CDR3, as DNA: TGCGCCAGCAGCTTGGTAGCGGGAGGGTATAATGAGCAGTTCTTC. Protein sequence: CASSLVAGGYNEQFF. The chain couples TRBV5-1 to TRBJ2-1, with 11 bases that match TRBD2. This CDR3 comprises 15 residues. Germline CDR1 SGHRS, CDR2 YFSETQ. The J segment lost 7 bases and the V segment lost 0 bases, leaving 3 bases of the junction unmatched. The whole variable domain, remainder taken from reference TRBV5-1 and TRBJ2-1, is KAGVTQTPRYLIKTRGQQVTLSCSPISGHRSVSWYQQTPGQGLQFLFEYFSETQRNKGNFPGRFSGRQFSNSRSEMNVSTLELGDSALYLCASSLVAGGYNEQFFGPGTRLTVL.

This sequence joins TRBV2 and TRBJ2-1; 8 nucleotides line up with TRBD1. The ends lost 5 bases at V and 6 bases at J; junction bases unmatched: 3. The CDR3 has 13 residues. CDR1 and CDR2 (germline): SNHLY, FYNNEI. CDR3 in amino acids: CASSTTGANEQFF. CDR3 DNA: TGTGCCAGCAGTACGACAGGGGCCAATGAGCAGTTCTTC. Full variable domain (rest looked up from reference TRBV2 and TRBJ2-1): EPEVTQTPSHQVTQMGQEVILRCVPISNHLYFYWYRQILGQKVEFLVSFYNNEISEKSEIFDDQFSVERPDGSNFTLKIRSTKLEDSAMYFCASSTTGANEQFFGPGTRLTVL.

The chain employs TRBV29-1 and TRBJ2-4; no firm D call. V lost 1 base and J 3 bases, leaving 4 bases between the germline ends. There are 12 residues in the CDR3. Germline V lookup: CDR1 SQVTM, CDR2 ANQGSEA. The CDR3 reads CSVEAGKNIQYF. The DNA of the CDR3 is TGCAGCGTTGAAGCGGGCAAAAACATTCAGTACTTC.